This TCR beta chain was profiled in a study of shared clonotypes between healthy human individuals. There are 13 residues in the CDR3. The V gene lost 1 base and the J gene lost 5 bases, with 8 bases spanning the gap. Germline loops: CDR1 SGHAT, CDR2 FQNNGV. Regarding the study as a whole: Owing to a small donor count, the genetic and exposure-history diversity represented was limited. The generation probabilities recorded for non-shared clonotypes fell below those of clonotypes shared by all four donors.

Measured with immunoSEQ multiplex PCR; TCRdb has only the in-frame clones, and not every one. The data show more than 2 million clones, 85% to 95% seen once. Of note for this clone: Its antigen is not known.

It was CD45RO-negative cells, positively selected for CCR7, that made up naive CD8 cells, with terminally differentiated effector memory CD45RA+ cells excluded. Material: naive CD8+ T cells from PBMCs. The sequence was obtained from a man aged 18 to 30 in good health. Some clones in this sample may be carry-over from other donors' samples. The rearrangement uses TRBV11-2 and TRBJ1-1, with unresolved D. In DNA, the CDR3 is TGTGCCAGCAGCTTAGCAGGAGTAACTGAAGCTTTCTTT. This sequence encodes CASSLAGVTEAFF.